This TCR beta chain emerged from a study of vaccination and CD4 T cells after COVID-19. Notes on the study in general: Only post-vaccination samples contained a median approximately 90% of the reactive clones in convalescent patients. No early post-infection timepoints were studied, and convalescent patients studied were relatively few.

CD4+ T cells that had been cultured provided DNA sequenced with the Oncomine TCR Beta short-read assay. One entry per CDR3 protein results from TCRdb running MiXCR on the PCR reads. This repertoire shows about 5,600 distinct CDR3 sequences, about 50% found once; its top ten account for 30% to 40%. Described treatment: roughly ten-day PBMC culture with coronavirus spike peptide pools or control peptides (ViraFEST assay). Germline trimming cut 0 bases from V and 3 bases from J; bases unmatched to any gene: 9. Per germline, CDR1 LNHNV and CDR2 YYDKDF (reference sequence). CDR3 length: 19 residues. Notes on this clonotype: Its specificity is unknown.

The sample comprised CD4+ T cells from blood, cultured in vitro. This TCR came from a human donor who had recovered from COVID-19. This sequence joins TRBV15 and TRBJ2-6, with TRBD2 matching 9 bases. The CDR3 DNA is TGTGCCACCAGCAGAGAGCCAGCGGGGGGTTGGTTTGGGGCCAACGTCCTGACTTTC. Its protein is CATSREPAGGWFGANVLTF.